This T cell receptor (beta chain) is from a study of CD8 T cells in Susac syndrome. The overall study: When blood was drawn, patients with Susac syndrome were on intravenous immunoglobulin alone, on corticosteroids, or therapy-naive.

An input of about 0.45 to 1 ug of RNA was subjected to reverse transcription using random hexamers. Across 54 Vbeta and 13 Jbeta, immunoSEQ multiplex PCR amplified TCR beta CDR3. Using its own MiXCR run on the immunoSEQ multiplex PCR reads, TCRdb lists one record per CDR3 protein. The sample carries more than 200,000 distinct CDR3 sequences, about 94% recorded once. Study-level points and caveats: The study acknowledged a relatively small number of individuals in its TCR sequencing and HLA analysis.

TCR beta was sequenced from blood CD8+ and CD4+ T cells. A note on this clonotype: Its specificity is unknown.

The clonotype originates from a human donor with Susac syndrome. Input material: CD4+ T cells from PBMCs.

The CDR3 loop reads CARTGTEGSNQPQHF. Here the CDR3 DNA reads TGTGCCAGGACGGGGACAGAGGGGTCCAATCAGCCCCAGCATTTT. The chain uses TRBV6-5 and TRBJ1-5, with TRBD1 matching 7 bases. Germline CDR1 and CDR2: MNHEY and SVGAGI. V was clipped by 9 bases and J by 3 bases; unmatched bases: 11. The CDR3 loop spans 15 amino acids.